The T cell receptor beta chain under discussion was sequenced for a study of blood T cell repertoires in COVID-19. Study details: Sources were T cells, B-cell-depleted T cells, or PBMCs; the material itself was cDNA or gDNA.

Using immunoSEQ multiplex PCR, the repertoire was profiled, and TCRdb retains in-frame clones only, with some absent. The sample carries hundreds of thousands of clones, around 90% recorded once. The sample was PBMCs or T cells enriched from blood (not recorded which). This receptor was obtained from a woman between 50 and 59 years old who had recovered from COVID-19.

In DNA, the CDR3 is TGTGCCAGTAGTACGGGCAGGGCCAATGAAAAACTGTTTTTT. Its translation: CASSTGRANEKLFF. V and J are TRBV19 and TRBJ1-4, with D maybe TRBD1 (5 bases). Germline V gene sequence: CDR1 LNHDA, CDR2 SQIVND (reference sequence). The CDR3 length is 14 residues. Trimming shortened V by 4 bases and J by 5 bases, and 11 bases separated the two germline ends.